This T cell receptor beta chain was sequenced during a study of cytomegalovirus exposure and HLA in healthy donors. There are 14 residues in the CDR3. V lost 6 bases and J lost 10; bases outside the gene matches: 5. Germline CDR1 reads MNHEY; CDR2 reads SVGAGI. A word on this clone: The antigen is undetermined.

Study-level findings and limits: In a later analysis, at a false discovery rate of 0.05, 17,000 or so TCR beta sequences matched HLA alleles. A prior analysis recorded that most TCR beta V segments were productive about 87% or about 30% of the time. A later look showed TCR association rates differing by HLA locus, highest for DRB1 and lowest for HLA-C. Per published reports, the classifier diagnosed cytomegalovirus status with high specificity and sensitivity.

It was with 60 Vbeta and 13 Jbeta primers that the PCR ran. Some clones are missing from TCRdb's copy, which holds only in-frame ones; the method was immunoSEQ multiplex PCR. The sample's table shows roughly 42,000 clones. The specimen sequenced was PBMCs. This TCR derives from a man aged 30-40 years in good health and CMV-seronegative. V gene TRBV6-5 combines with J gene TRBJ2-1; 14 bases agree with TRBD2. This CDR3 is CASRGLAGAGEQFF. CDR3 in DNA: TGTGCCAGCAGGGGACTAGCGGGAGCAGGCGAGCAGTTCTTC.